What follows are 5 T cell receptor beta chains derived from one specimen sequenced in a study of identical twins. A single record per CDR3 protein comes from TCRdb applying MiXCR to the 5' RACE reads. The data contain 240,000 or so distinct CDR3 sequences, about 7% of them seen just once; the ten biggest clones take up around 3.4%. The sample was also reused in another study, on yellow fever vaccine responses in identical twins.

Sequencing was done on a sample of memory (CD45RO+) T cells sorted from blood. The receptor source for this set is a woman aged 18-30 years in good health.

This clonotype appeared a few times. The genes are TRBV7-6 and TRBJ2-6; 7 positions match TRBD2. The ends lost 4 bases at V and 2 bases at J; junction bases unmatched: 8. Germline CDR1 is SGHVS and CDR2 is FNYEAQ. The CDR3 sequence is 17 residues long. CDR3 sequence reads: CASSWEGRTTGANVLTF. CDR3 nucleotide sequence: TGTGCCAGCAGCTGGGAGGGGCGCACTACTGGGGCCAACGTCCTGACTTTC.

The chain is built from TRBV4-1 and TRBJ1-6; TRBD1 might be the D (5 bases). The CDR3 consists of 21 residues. Germline lookup yields CDR1 MGHRA and CDR2 YSYEKL. V shed 2 bases and J shed 9 bases, with 32 bases lying between them. The CDR3 DNA sequence: TGCGCCAGCAGCCAAATAAGTGGGAGGTTGATGAAGGGGCCCTTGAGTTCACCCCTCCACTTT. Its protein product is CASSQISGRLMKGPLSSPLHF.

This clonotype came up many times. The chain combines TRBV21-1 with TRBJ2-1; the table's D call TRBD2 went unverified against the DNA. TRBV21-1 is listed as a pseudogene. The CDR3 length is 19 residues. In nucleotides, the CDR3 is TGTGCCAGCAGCAAGGGTCCCGGCAGACTAGCGGGCCCCTACAATGAGCAGTTCTTC. Encoded protein: CASSKGPGRLAGPYNEQFF.

This clonotype was counted only a few times. The chain employs TRBV15 and TRBJ2-7; 10 bases match TRBD2. The length of the CDR3 is 17 residues. Germline values: CDR1 LNHNV, CDR2 YYDKDF (reference sequence). V shed 1 base, J shed 5 bases, and the junction held 11 bases outside the gene matches. In nucleotides, the CDR3 is TGTGCCACCAGCAGAGCCCTAGCGGGAGAGTGGGGCGACGAGCAGTACTTC. Its protein is CATSRALAGEWGDEQYF. Based on the CDR3 plus reference TRBV15 and TRBJ2-7, the full variable domain is DAMVIQNPRYQVTQFGKPVTLSCSQTLNHNVMYWYQQKSSQAPKLLFHYYDKDFNNEADTPDNFQSRRPNTSFCFLDIRSPGLGDTAMYLCATSRALAGEWGDEQYFGPGTRLTVT.

This clonotype turned up a few times. The chain combines TRBV3-1 with TRBJ2-3; TRBD2 agrees at 8 bases. This CDR3 comprises 21 residues. Per the germline V gene, CDR1 is LGHDT and CDR2 is YNNKEL (reference sequence). Trimming removed 0 bases from V and 0 bases from J; junction bases left unmatched: 17. CDR3 region: CASSQDFGPGGPSLSTDTQYF. In DNA, the CDR3 is TGTGCCAGCAGCCAAGATTTCGGGCCGGGAGGGCCCTCCCTTAGCACAGATACGCAGTATTTT.